The present T cell receptor beta chain was sequenced within a study of Ad26.COV2.S vaccination and SARS-CoV-2 variants. On the study more broadly: The study gave Ad26.COV2.S intramuscularly, once or twice 56 days apart. Findings of the study overall: Estimates derived from TCR breadth and depth analyses may have underestimated total T cell responses. It was vaccine recipients, not placebo recipients, who had the higher spike-specific TCR breadth.

Documented treatment: 19 received Ad26.COV2.S at low or high dose, single or two shots; about 5 received placebo; per-sample allocation not given. The samples date from day 63 after the first vaccine or placebo injection. Vaccination employed an Ad26 vector expressing the Wuhan-strain SARS-CoV-2 spike. Comment on this clone: Its matching antigen is unknown.

Assay: immunoSEQ multiplex PCR; the TCRdb copy retains only in-frame clones and omits some. Here the sample spans about 480,000 clones, 87% being singletons. The receptor was isolated from a person aged 18 to 59 who received the Ad26.COV2.S COVID-19 vaccine or a placebo. This sample comprised peripheral blood, obtained in a trial of Ad26.COV2.S vaccine versus placebo.

The CDR3 here is CASSRTSGGYEQYF. The CDR3 bases are TGTGCCAGCAGCCGGACTAGCGGGGGTTACGAGCAGTACTTC. V is TRBV6-2 or TRBV6-3 and J is TRBJ2-7; TRBD2 aligns across 13 bases. Losses at the gene ends were 6 bases for V and 4 bases for J; bases not matched to a gene: 3. The CDR3 extends over 14 amino acids. Germline V gene sequence: CDR1 MNHEY, CDR2 SVGEGT.